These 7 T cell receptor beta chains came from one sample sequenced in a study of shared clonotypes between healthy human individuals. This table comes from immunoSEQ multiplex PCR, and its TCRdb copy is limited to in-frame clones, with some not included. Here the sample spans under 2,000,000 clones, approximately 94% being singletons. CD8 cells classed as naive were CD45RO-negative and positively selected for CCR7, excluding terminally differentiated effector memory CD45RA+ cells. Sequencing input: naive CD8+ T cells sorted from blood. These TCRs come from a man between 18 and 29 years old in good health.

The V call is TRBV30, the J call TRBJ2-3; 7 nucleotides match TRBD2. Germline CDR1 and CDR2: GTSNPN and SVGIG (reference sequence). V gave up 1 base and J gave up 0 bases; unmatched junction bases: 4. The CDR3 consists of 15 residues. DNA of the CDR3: TGTGCCTGGAGTGGGGAGGGGACTAGCACAGATACGCAGTATTTT. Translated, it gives CAWSGEGTSTDTQYF.

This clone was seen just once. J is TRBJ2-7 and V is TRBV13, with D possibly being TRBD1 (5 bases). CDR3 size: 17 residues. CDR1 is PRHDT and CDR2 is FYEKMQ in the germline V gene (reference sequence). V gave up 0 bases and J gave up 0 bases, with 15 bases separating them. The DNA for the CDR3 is TGTGCCAGCAGCTTAGGCCTGTCGGCAGGGTTCTCCTACGAGCAGTACTTC. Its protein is CASSLGLSAGFSYEQYF.

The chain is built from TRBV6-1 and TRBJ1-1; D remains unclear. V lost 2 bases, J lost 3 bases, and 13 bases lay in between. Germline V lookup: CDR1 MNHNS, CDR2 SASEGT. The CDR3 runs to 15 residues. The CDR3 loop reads CASSEIPGQDTEAFF. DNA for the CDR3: TGTGCCAGCAGTGAAATACCCGGGCAGGACACTGAAGCTTTCTTT.

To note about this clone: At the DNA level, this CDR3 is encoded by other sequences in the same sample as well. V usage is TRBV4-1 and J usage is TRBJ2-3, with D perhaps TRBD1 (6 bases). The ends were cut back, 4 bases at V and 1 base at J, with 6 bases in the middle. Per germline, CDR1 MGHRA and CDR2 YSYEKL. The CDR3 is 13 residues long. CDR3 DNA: TGCGCCAGCAGCCGGACAGGCACAGATACGCAGTATTTT. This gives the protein CASSRTGTDTQYF.

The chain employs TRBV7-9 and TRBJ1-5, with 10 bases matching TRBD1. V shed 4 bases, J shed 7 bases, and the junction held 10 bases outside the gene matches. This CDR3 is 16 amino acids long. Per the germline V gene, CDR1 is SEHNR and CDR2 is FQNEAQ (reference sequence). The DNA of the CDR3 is TGTGCCAGCAGCTCCTCTGGACAGGGGGAGGGCCAGCCCCAGCATTTT. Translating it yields CASSSSGQGEGQPQHF.

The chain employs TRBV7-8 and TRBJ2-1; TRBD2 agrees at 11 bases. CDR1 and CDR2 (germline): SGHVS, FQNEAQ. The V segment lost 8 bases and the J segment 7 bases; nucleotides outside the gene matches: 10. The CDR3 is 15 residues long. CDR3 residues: CASLAGLAGGNEQFF. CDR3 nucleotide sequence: TGTGCCAGCTTAGCGGGGCTAGCGGGGGGAAATGAGCAGTTCTTC.

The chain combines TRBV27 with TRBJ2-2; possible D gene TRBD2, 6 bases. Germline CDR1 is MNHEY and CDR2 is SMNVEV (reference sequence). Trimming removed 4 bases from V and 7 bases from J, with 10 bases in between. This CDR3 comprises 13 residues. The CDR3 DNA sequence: TGTGCCAGCAGTTCGGGGGTCGGCGGGGAGCTGTTTTTT. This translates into CASSSGVGGELFF.